Listed below are T cell receptor beta chains from one sample, sequenced in a study of chemoradiotherapy in HPV16-positive cancers. TCRdb's table, derived via immunoSEQ multiplex PCR, lists solely in-frame clones and lacks some. The data show under 3,000 clones, with approximately 77% seen just once and roughly 12% held by the top ten. Sample acquisition took place from a patient who underwent chemoradiotherapy. The receptors derive from a human donor with HPV-associated anogenital cancer. The CDR3 runs from the conserved cysteine through the conserved F or W. Only part of the rows carry a size: once, few, many, or a class if the clone is expanded.

cdr3_aa: CASSAWTGERTDTQYF
j_call: TRBJ2-3
v_call: TRBV9
clone_size: -

cdr3_aa: CASSFRTGGNEQYF
j_call: TRBJ2-7
v_call: TRBV7-2
clone_size: -

cdr3_aa: CASSGDVLNEKLFF
j_call: TRBJ1-4
v_call: TRBV6-1
clone_size: -

cdr3_aa: CASSWDRGTDTQYF
j_call: TRBJ2-3
v_call: TRBV28
clone_size: -

cdr3_aa: CASSSQGSAGELFF
j_call: TRBJ2-2
v_call: TRBV7-7
clone_size: -

cdr3_aa: CAISESRGTSGTYEQYF
j_call: TRBJ2-7
v_call: TRBV10-3
clone_size: -

cdr3_aa: CASSWTGETQYF
j_call: TRBJ2-5
v_call: TRBV5-8
clone_size: -

cdr3_aa: CASSSGGTGELFF
j_call: TRBJ2-2
v_call: TRBV27
clone_size: -

cdr3_aa: CASSLRVPGALYEQYF
j_call: TRBJ2-7
v_call: TRBV11-2
clone_size: -

cdr3_aa: CASRRDVYGYTF
j_call: TRBJ1-2
v_call: TRBV2
clone_size: -

cdr3_aa: CAIGLAGDTQYF
j_call: TRBJ2-3
v_call: TRBV10-3
clone_size: -

cdr3_aa: CASSLLQGASTEAFF
j_call: TRBJ1-1
v_call: TRBV28
clone_size: -

cdr3_aa: CASRETENSPLHF
j_call: TRBJ1-6
v_call: TRBV6-1
clone_size: -

cdr3_aa: CASSLTGGSGANVLTF
j_call: TRBJ2-6
v_call: TRBV19
clone_size: once

cdr3_aa: CASSRNSMGETQYF
j_call: TRBJ2-5
v_call: TRBV5-4
clone_size: -

cdr3_aa: CASSDLSNQPQHF
j_call: TRBJ1-5
v_call: TRBV27
clone_size: few

cdr3_aa: CASSHRLDTEAFF
j_call: TRBJ1-1
v_call: TRBV19
clone_size: -

cdr3_aa: CASSVGGRDKPYEQYF
j_call: TRBJ2-7
v_call: TRBV9
clone_size: -

cdr3_aa: CATGRNTEAFF
j_call: TRBJ1-1
v_call: TRBV28
clone_size: -

cdr3_aa: CASRTESDQSFTGELFF
j_call: TRBJ2-2
v_call: TRBV28
clone_size: -

cdr3_aa: CASQSVNTGELFF
j_call: TRBJ2-2
v_call: TRBV19
clone_size: -

cdr3_aa: CASRSLGIIVGSYGYTF
j_call: TRBJ1-2
v_call: TRBV5-8
clone_size: -

cdr3_aa: CASSLSVTYLSYEQYF
j_call: TRBJ2-7
v_call: TRBV27
clone_size: -

cdr3_aa: CASSLSRTGGDGYTF
j_call: TRBJ1-2
v_call: TRBV11-2
clone_size: -

cdr3_aa: CASSTSGGYEQYF
j_call: TRBJ2-7
v_call: TRBV10-2
clone_size: -

cdr3_aa: CASSPLGMGDIVTLHF
j_call: TRBJ1-6
v_call: TRBV18
clone_size: -

cdr3_aa: CASSQADEAFF
j_call: TRBJ1-1
v_call: TRBV11-3
clone_size: -

cdr3_aa: CASSLVGGSNSPLHF
j_call: TRBJ1-6
v_call: TRBV7-2
clone_size: -

cdr3_aa: CAIRVDRGPFTDTQYF
j_call: TRBJ2-3
v_call: TRBV10-3
clone_size: few

cdr3_aa: CASSQVGTENTGELFF
j_call: TRBJ2-2
v_call: TRBV4-3
clone_size: -

cdr3_aa: CASSFYGVGSFTDTQYF
j_call: TRBJ2-3
v_call: TRBV27
clone_size: -

cdr3_aa: CASSQRQSSPLHF
j_call: TRBJ1-6
v_call: TRBV14
clone_size: few

cdr3_aa: CPGRVTGKTYGYTF
j_call: TRBJ1-2
v_call: TRBV22-1
clone_size: -

cdr3_aa: CASSEPRVRFSGNTIYF
j_call: TRBJ1-3
v_call: TRBV28
clone_size: -

cdr3_aa: CASSENGHEQYF
j_call: TRBJ2-7
v_call: TRBV27
clone_size: -

cdr3_aa: CASSWKGTGSSYEQYF
j_call: TRBJ2-7
v_call: TRBV5-1
clone_size: -

cdr3_aa: CACRTVNTEAFF
j_call: TRBJ1-1
v_call: TRBV30
clone_size: -

cdr3_aa: CASSIRLELSNEQFF
j_call: TRBJ2-1
v_call: TRBV19
clone_size: -

cdr3_aa: CASSQDRAGGAYEQYF
j_call: TRBJ2-7
v_call: TRBV4-3
clone_size: -

cdr3_aa: CASSLPRTGHSLSSYEQYF
j_call: TRBJ2-7
v_call: TRBV11-2
clone_size: -

cdr3_aa: CASSEPNNAEAFF
j_call: TRBJ1-1
v_call: TRBV2
clone_size: few

cdr3_aa: CASRRGGRGNGYTF
j_call: TRBJ1-2
v_call: TRBV7-9
clone_size: few

cdr3_aa: CASSVGTLGGGELFF
j_call: TRBJ2-2
v_call: TRBV9
clone_size: -

cdr3_aa: CASSFGATEAFF
j_call: TRBJ1-1
v_call: TRBV5-6
clone_size: -

cdr3_aa: CAWTVGGGADTQYF
j_call: TRBJ2-3
v_call: TRBV30
clone_size: once

cdr3_aa: CASSLVVTEAFF
j_call: TRBJ1-1
v_call: TRBV11-2
clone_size: -

cdr3_aa: CASRLEGVPGTQYF
j_call: TRBJ2-5
v_call: TRBV5-1
clone_size: -

cdr3_aa: CASKEVAGVAEQYF
j_call: TRBJ2-7
v_call: TRBV28
clone_size: -

cdr3_aa: CASSDRGTYGYTF
j_call: TRBJ1-2
v_call: TRBV2
clone_size: -

cdr3_aa: CASLQSPGFQETQYF
j_call: TRBJ2-5
v_call: TRBV5-1
clone_size: -

cdr3_aa: CATRQDTNTGELFF
j_call: TRBJ2-2
v_call: TRBV5-1
clone_size: -